This T cell receptor beta chain is from a study of CD4 and CD8 cells across lung adenocarcinoma regions. Donors had localized lung adenocarcinoma, a non-small cell lung cancer. Per germline, CDR1 SGHTA and CDR2 FQGNSA. The CDR3 has 18 residues. V dropped 4 bases and J dropped 7; count of bases not matched to a gene: 10. TCRdb passed the PCR reads through MiXCR, listing each CDR3 protein once. Of roughly 13,000 distinct CDR3 sequences listed, 35% to 55% are singletons. The sequencing input was CD4+ T cells from the center of a lung tumor. This clonotype originated in a male donor with lung adenocarcinoma. The CD4 and CD8 labels of this study may be unreliable. This chain links TRBV7-2 with TRBJ2-1; 16 positions agree with TRBD2. The CDR3 loop is CASSSAPGLAGGGNEQFF. CDR3 DNA sequence: TGTGCCAGCAGCTCCGCCCCGGGACTAGCGGGAGGGGGAAATGAGCAGTTCTTC.